This T cell receptor beta chain came from a study of shared clonotypes between healthy human individuals. Naive CD8 cells lacked CD45RO, underwent positive selection for CCR7 and left out terminally differentiated effector memory CD45RA+ cells. Every donor, a Caucasian adult, lived in Nashville, Tennessee. Some clones are missing from TCRdb's copy, which holds only in-frame ones; the method was immunoSEQ multiplex PCR. The sample gives about 2,100,000 clones, about 92% of which show up once; roughly 1.8% is in the top ten. Trimming took 2 bases from V and 3 from J, leaving 26 bases between them. Germline V gene data show CDR1 as MNHEY and CDR2 as SMNVEV (reference sequence). The CDR3 length is 19 residues.

This sequence was found in a man younger than 35 in good health. Some clones in this sample may be carry-over from other donors' samples. V gene TRBV27 combines with J gene TRBJ2-7; tentative D call: TRBD2 (6 bases). The material sequenced was naive CD8+ T cells from PBMCs. CDR3 nucleotide sequence: TGTGCCAGCAGTTTAATTTGGCCTTGTGGGAGGCGTGCGTGCTACGAGCAGTACTTC. Protein sequence: CASSLIWPCGRRACYEQYF.